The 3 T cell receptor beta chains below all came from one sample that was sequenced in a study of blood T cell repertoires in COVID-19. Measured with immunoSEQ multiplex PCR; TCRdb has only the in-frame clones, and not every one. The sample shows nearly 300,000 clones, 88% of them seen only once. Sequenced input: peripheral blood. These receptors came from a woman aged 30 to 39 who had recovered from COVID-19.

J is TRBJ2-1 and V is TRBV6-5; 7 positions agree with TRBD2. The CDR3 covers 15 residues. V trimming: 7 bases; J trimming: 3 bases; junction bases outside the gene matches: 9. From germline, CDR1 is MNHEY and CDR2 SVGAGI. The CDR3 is CASTLAAGFYNEQFF. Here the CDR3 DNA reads TGTGCCAGCACCCTAGCAGCGGGGTTCTACAATGAGCAGTTCTTC.

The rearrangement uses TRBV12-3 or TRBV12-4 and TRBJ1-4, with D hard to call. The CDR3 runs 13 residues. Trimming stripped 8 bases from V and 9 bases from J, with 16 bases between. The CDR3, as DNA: TGTGCCAGCGGCCGTTCGGAGGAGAAAAAACTGTTTTTT. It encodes CASGRSEEKKLFF.

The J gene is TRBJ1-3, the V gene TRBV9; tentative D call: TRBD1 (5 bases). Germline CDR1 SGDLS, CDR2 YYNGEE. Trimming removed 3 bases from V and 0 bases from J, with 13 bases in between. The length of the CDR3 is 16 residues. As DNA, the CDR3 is TGTGCCAGCAGCGCCCATGGGGCGGCCTCTGGAAACACCATATATTTT. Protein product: CASSAHGAASGNTIYF. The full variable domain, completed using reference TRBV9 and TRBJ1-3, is DSGVTQTPKHLITATGQRVTLRCSPRSGDLSVYWYQQSLDQGLQFLIQYYNGEERAKGNILERFSAQQFPDLHSELNLSSLELGDSALYFCASSAHGAASGNTIYFGEGSWLTVV.